Listed here are 7 T cell receptor beta chains from one sample, sequenced in a study of early T cells in non-severe SARS-CoV-2 infection. TCRdb used MiXCR to reprocess the 5' RACE reads, holding one entry per CDR3 protein. The sample includes about 90,000 distinct CDR3 sequences, 10% to 15% of them seen just once. Sequenced here: whole blood, sampled at baseline. All receptors come from an adult who was a healthcare worker with PCR-confirmed SARS-CoV-2 infection or an uninfected control (not recorded which).

This clonotype was found a few times. The chain links TRBV7-3 to TRBJ2-7, with unresolved D. V gave up 5 bases and J gave up 3 bases, with 20 bases separating them. The CDR3 consists of 16 residues. Germline CDR1 and CDR2: SGHTA and FQGTGA. This chain's CDR3 is CASSPLGGRKSYEQYF. CDR3 bases: TGTGCCAGCAGCCCCCTGGGCGGAAGGAAAAGCTACGAGCAGTACTTC.

This clonotype was observed a few times. The chain combines TRBV4-1 with TRBJ2-5; 12 bases fit TRBD2. Germline V gene sequence: CDR1 MGHRA, CDR2 YSYEKL. V lost 0 bases to trimming and J lost 4 bases; unmatched junction nucleotides: 6. This CDR3 has 17 amino acids. DNA of the CDR3: TGCGCCAGCAGCCAAGACGCTAGCGGGGGGGCCGGAGAGACCCAGTACTTC. It translates to CASSQDASGGAGETQYF.

This clonotype was observed a few times. The V gene is TRBV24-1, the J gene TRBJ2-1, with TRBD2 matching 15 bases. The CDR3 covers 17 residues. The germline gives CDR1 KGHDR, CDR2 SFDVKD. The V gene end was trimmed by 3 bases and the J gene end by 7 bases; junction bases not matched to a gene: 6. The CDR3 reads CATSDRTSGRAGNEQFF. The CDR3 coding sequence is TGTGCCACCAGTGATAGGACTAGCGGGAGGGCCGGGAATGAGCAGTTCTTC.

In this sample, this clonotype turned up a few times. One end of the junction fails to match germline, which may point to a read error. The genes are TRBV7-7 and TRBJ2-1; TRBD2 matches at 8 bases. Germline V gene lookup returns CDR1 SSHAT and CDR2 FNYEAQ (reference sequence). The CDR3 is made up of 14 amino acids. Written as DNA, the CDR3 is TGTGCTAGCAGCTTAAAAGCGGGGGCGAGTGAGCAGTTCTTC. Encoded protein: CASSLKAGASEQFF.

This clonotype was observed at least ten times. The chain uses TRBV20-1 and TRBJ2-3; perhaps TRBD2 as D (6 bases). V was cut by 0 bases and J by 1 base, with 11 bases left in between. The CDR3 runs 15 residues. CDR1 DFQATT and CDR2 SNEGSKA come from the germline V gene (reference sequence). CDR3 amino acids: CSARDPGGGTDTQYF. The CDR3 region has the DNA TGCAGTGCTAGAGATCCCGGGGGAGGCACAGATACGCAGTATTTT.

Only a few counts were recorded for this clonotype. The rearrangement joins TRBV6-2 or TRBV6-3 to TRBJ2-2, with D possibly TRBD1 on 5 matching bases. V lost 5 bases and J 4 bases, leaving 8 bases between the germline ends. From germline, CDR1 is MNHEY and CDR2 SVGEGT. CDR3 length: 13 residues. The CDR3 region is CASSQGPTGELFF. As DNA, the CDR3 is TGTGCCAGCAGTCAGGGCCCCACCGGGGAGCTGTTTTTT.

This clonotype has a handful of counts. J is TRBJ2-1 and V is TRBV6-5, with D perhaps TRBD2 (5 bases). The germline gives CDR1 MNHEY, CDR2 SVGAGI. The V end lost 2 bases, the J end lost 5 bases, and 16 bases lay between the germline ends. This CDR3 is built from 16 residues. CDR3 nucleotides: TGTGCCAGCAGTTACGGGAGAGTGGCAGCGAACAATGAGCAGTTCTTC. This codes for CASSYGRVAANNEQFF.